The 5 T cell receptor beta chains reported below all come from one sample, sequenced in a study of T cells after posttransplantation cyclophosphamide. Sequencing used immunoSEQ multiplex PCR; TCRdb keeps in-frame clones, though not all of them. The repertoire holds roughly 17,000 clones, with roughly 85% as singletons. Sequenced: memory CD4+ T cells sorted from blood. Receptors were obtained from a man younger than 40 in good health and a related stem cell transplant donor.

On this clone: The identical CDR3 is also encoded by other nucleotide sequences in the sample. V usage is TRBV28 and J usage is TRBJ2-5, with 8 bases matching TRBD1. There are 13 residues in the CDR3. Germline values: CDR1 MDHEN, CDR2 SYDVKM. V trimming: 5 bases; J trimming: 5 bases; junction bases outside the gene matches: 4. The CDR3 sequence is CASSGQGRETQYF. The CDR3 DNA reads as TGTGCCAGCAGTGGACAGGGCCGGGAGACCCAGTACTTC.

Written as DNA, the CDR3 is TGTGCTAGTGCCTCGGACACCTCGAACACTGAAGCTTTCTTT. Amino acid sequence: CASASDTSNTEAFF. The V and J genes are TRBV12-5 and TRBJ1-1, with D possibly being TRBD1 (5 bases). CDR1 and CDR2 from the germline V gene are LGHNT and FRNRAP. This CDR3 has 14 amino acids. Between the trimmed V and J ends, which lost 7 bases and 1 base, there was a span of 13 bases.

This clone showed up just once. The chain recombines TRBV2 with TRBJ2-7; 15 bases map to TRBD2. In germline, CDR1 is SNHLY, CDR2 FYNNEI. The CDR3 is 15 residues long. Trimming cost V 6 bases and J 4 bases; bases outside gene matches: 4. The CDR3 DNA reads TGTGCCAGCAGAAGCGGACTAGCGGGGGGGTACGAGCAGTACTTC. It is translated as CASRSGLAGGYEQYF.

To note about this clone: One junction end disagrees with the germline gene, perhaps due to a read error. The chain combines TRBV10-2 with TRBJ2-7, with 8 nucleotides matching TRBD1. Germline CDR1 WSHSY, CDR2 SAAADI. The CDR3 runs 13 residues. Here the CDR3 reads CASSGSHGQGRDF. The CDR3 region has the DNA TGCGCCAGCAGTGGCTCCCACGGACAGGGCAGGGACTTC.

This chain links TRBV21-1 with TRBJ1-6. TRBV21-1 is given as a pseudogene. The CDR3 runs to 18 residues. The DNA for the CDR3 is TGTGCCAGCAGCAAAGCGCGTCGGGGTAGAGGCTTAGGTTCACCCCTCCACTTT. Amino acids: CASSKARRGRGLGSPLHF.